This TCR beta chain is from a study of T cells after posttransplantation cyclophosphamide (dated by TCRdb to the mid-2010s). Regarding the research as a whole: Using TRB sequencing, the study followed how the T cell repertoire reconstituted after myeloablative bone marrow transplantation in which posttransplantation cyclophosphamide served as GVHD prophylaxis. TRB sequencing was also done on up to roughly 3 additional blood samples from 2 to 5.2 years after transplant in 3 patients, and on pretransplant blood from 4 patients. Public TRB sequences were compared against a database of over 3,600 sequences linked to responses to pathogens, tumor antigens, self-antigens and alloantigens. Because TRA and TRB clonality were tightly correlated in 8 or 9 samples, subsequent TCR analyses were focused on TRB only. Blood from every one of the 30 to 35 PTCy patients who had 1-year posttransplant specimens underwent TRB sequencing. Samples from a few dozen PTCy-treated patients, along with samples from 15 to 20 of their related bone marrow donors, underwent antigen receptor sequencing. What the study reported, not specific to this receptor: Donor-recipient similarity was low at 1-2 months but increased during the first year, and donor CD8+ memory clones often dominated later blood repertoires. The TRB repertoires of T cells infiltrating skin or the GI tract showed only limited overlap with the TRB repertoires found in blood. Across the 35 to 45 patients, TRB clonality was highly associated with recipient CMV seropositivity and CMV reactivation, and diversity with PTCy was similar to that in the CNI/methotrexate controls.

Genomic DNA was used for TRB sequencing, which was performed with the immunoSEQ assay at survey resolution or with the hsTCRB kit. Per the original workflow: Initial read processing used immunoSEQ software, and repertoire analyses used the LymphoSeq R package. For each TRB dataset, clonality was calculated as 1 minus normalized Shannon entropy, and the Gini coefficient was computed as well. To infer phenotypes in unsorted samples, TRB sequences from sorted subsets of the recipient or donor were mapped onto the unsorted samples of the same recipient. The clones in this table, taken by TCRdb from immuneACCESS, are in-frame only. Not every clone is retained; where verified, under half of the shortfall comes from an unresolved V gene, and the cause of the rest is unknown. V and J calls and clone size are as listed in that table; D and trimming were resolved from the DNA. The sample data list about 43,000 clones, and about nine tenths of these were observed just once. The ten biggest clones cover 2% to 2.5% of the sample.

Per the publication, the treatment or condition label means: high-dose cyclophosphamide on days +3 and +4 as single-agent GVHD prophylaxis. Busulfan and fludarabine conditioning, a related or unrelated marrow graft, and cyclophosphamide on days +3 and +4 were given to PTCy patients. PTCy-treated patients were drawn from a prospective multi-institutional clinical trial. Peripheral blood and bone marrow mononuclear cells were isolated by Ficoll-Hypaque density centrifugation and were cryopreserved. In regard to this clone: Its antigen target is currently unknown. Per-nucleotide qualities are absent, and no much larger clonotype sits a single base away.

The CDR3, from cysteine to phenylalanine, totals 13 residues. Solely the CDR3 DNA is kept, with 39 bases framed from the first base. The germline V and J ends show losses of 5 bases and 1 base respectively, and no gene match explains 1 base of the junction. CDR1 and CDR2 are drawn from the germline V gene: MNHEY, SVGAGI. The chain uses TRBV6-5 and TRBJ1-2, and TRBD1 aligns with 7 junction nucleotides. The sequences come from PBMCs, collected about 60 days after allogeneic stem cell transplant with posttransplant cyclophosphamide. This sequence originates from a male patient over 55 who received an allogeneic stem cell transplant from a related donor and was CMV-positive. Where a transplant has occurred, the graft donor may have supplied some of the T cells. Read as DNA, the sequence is TGTGCCAGCAGTCGACAGGGTAACTATGGCTACACCTTC. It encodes CASSRQGNYGYTF.